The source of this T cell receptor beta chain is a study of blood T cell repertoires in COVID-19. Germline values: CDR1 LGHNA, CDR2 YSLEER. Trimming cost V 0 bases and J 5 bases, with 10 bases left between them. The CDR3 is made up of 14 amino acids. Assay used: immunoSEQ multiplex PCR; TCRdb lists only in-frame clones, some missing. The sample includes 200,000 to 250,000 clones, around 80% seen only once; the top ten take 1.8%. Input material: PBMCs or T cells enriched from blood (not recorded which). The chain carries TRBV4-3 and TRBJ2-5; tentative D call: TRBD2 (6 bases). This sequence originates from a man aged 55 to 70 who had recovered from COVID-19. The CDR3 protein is CASSQDGRGETQYF. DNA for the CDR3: TGCGCCAGCAGCCAAGATGGGCGGGGTGAGACCCAGTACTTC.